A single sample gave rise to the 22 T cell receptor beta chains below, sequenced in a study of identifying expanded T cells in peripheral blood. Method: immunoSEQ multiplex PCR; TCRdb's copy keeps in-frame clones and lacks some. The data hold 100,000 or so clones, with around 88% observed a single time. Material: blood. All receptors derive from a person aged 18-70 years in good health.

The J gene is TRBJ2-7, the V gene TRBV29-1, with 10 positions matching TRBD1. J lost 2 bases, V lost 4 bases, and 5 bases had no gene match. Looked up from germline, CDR1 is SQVTM and CDR2 is ANQGSEA. The CDR3 has 14 residues. The CDR3 here is CSVAGTGVPYEQYF. DNA of the CDR3: TGCAGCGTTGCCGGGACAGGGGTTCCCTACGAGCAGTACTTC.

The chain uses TRBV27 and TRBJ2-7; 8 bases fit TRBD2. The CDR3 length is 16 residues. After removal of 0 bases from V and 1 base from J, the junction contained 5 bases not matched to a gene. CDR1 is MNHEY, CDR2 SMNVEV, per germline (reference sequence). Here the CDR3 reads CASSLSQGLVSYEQYF. Here the CDR3 DNA reads TGTGCCAGCAGTTTATCGCAGGGACTAGTATCCTACGAGCAGTACTTC.

The chain links TRBV9 to TRBJ2-2; D is perhaps TRBD2 (5 bases). The V gene lost 0 bases and the J gene lost 4 bases, with 7 bases spanning the gap. This CDR3 has 14 residues. Germline V gives CDR1 SGDLS, CDR2 YYNGEE. The DNA for the CDR3 is TGTGCCAGCAGCGTAGGAGGGCTCACCGGGGAGCTGTTTTTT. It yields the protein CASSVGGLTGELFF.

This sequence joins TRBV18 and TRBJ1-2; possibly TRBD1 for D (5 bases). Per the germline V gene, CDR1 is KGHSH and CDR2 is LQKENI. The CDR3 has 13 amino acids. V lost 3 bases to trimming and J lost 6 bases, with 11 bases between them. CDR3 coding DNA: TGTGCCAGCTCACCCCGCAGGGAGGATGGCTACACCTTC. Translation: CASSPRREDGYTF.

The V call is TRBV4-3, the J call TRBJ2-6, with D unresolved. Germline CDR1 and CDR2: LGHNA and YSLEER. The CDR3 is 15 amino acids. V was pared by 0 bases and J by 4 bases, with 7 bases between. As DNA, the CDR3 is TGCGCCAGCAGCCAAGAAACAATAGGGGCCAACGTCCTGACTTTC. Protein product: CASSQETIGANVLTF.

The chain employs TRBV27 and TRBJ2-5; D is uncertain. V was trimmed by 6 bases and J by 2 bases, leaving 13 bases between them. Germline V CDR1 and CDR2: MNHEY, SMNVEV (reference sequence). The CDR3 is made up of 14 amino acids. The CDR3 bases are TGTGCCAGCAGGCGCGCGTCGGAACAAGAGACCCAGTACTTC. It specifies CASRRASEQETQYF.

The chain carries TRBV7-8 and TRBJ1-5; the D is unclear. V lost 5 bases, J lost 1 base, and 12 bases lay in between. Per germline, CDR1 SGHVS and CDR2 FQNEAQ. This CDR3 contains 15 residues. For the CDR3, the DNA is TGTGCCAGCAGCCAACTCCCCTTGAGCAATCAGCCCCAGCATTTT. Translation: CASSQLPLSNQPQHF.

The V and J genes are TRBV5-1 and TRBJ2-5; tentative D call: TRBD1 (5 bases). The CDR3 has 15 residues. The V gene lost 1 base and the J gene lost 2 bases, with 12 bases spanning the gap. CDR1 and CDR2 from the germline V gene are SGHRS and YFSETQ. This CDR3 is CASSLSRTQQETQYF. CDR3 sequence (DNA): TGCGCCAGCAGCTTGAGCCGGACACAACAAGAGACCCAGTACTTC.

This clone was detected once. This chain joins TRBV27 and TRBJ1-2; TRBD1 is a possible D gene (6 bases). The V end was cut by 5 bases, the J end by 4 bases, with 20 bases between. CDR3 length: 16 residues. Germline CDR1 is MNHEY and CDR2 is SMNVEV (reference sequence). Written as DNA, the CDR3 is TGTGCCAGCAGTGATCCGTCCAGGGGACACGGCTATGGCTACACCTTC. It encodes CASSDPSRGHGYGYTF.

The rearrangement joins TRBV5-4 to TRBJ1-1; 7 positions agree with TRBD1. From germline, CDR1 is SGHNT and CDR2 YYREEE (reference sequence). Germline trimming cut 0 bases from V and 0 bases from J; bases unmatched to any gene: 5. CDR3 length equals 16 residues. The CDR3 nucleotides read TGTGCCAGCAGCTTGGGAGGGACAGCCTTGAACACTGAAGCTTTCTTT. Translated, it gives CASSLGGTALNTEAFF.

The V call is TRBV7-8, the J call TRBJ2-7; maybe TRBD1 (5 bases). The CDR3 runs to 14 residues. Germline V CDR1 and CDR2: SGHVS, FQNEAQ. The V end lost 1 base, the J end lost 0 bases, and 7 bases lay between the germline ends. DNA for the CDR3: TGTGCCAGCAGCTTAGTTCAGGGCTCCTACGAGCAGTACTTC. Its translation: CASSLVQGSYEQYF.

As to this clone: The same CDR3 also results from other DNA sequences found in this sample. The rearrangement joins TRBV6-5 to TRBJ1-2; 10 bases are a match to TRBD1. Germline-derived CDR1 and CDR2 are MNHEY and SVGAGI. V trimming: 2 bases; J trimming: 7 bases; junction bases outside the gene matches: 1. CDR3 size: 13 residues. As DNA, the CDR3 is TGTGCCAGCAGTTACGGGACAGGGGTTGGCTACACCTTC. Encoded protein: CASSYGTGVGYTF.

In nucleotides, the CDR3 is TGTGCCACCAGCCTGACAGGGGCCCAAGAGACCCAGTACTTC. Its protein product is CATSLTGAQETQYF. The chain combines TRBV15 with TRBJ2-5; TRBD1 matches at 8 bases. The CDR3 runs to 14 residues. V gave up 5 bases and J gave up 1 base; unmatched junction bases: 3. Germline CDR1 LNHNV, CDR2 YYDKDF (reference sequence). The full variable domain, its missing parts supplied by reference TRBV15 and TRBJ2-5, is DAMVIQNPRYQVTQFGKPVTLSCSQTLNHNVMYWYQQKSSQAPKLLFHYYDKDFNNEADTPDNFQSRRPNTSFCFLDIRSPGLGDTAMYLCATSLTGAQETQYFGPGTRLLVL.

The chain carries TRBV10-1 and TRBJ1-6, with 9 bases matching TRBD1. The CDR3 length is 20 residues. V was pared by 11 bases and J by 0 bases, with 20 bases of the junction left unmatched. The germline gives CDR1 WNHNN, CDR2 SYGVQD (reference sequence). In DNA form, the CDR3 reads TGCGCCTTCTCCCCGCCCCCCAAGGGGACAGGGTACTCCTATAATTCACCCCTCCACTTT. Protein product: CAFSPPPKGTGYSYNSPLHF.

V is TRBV27 and J is TRBJ2-7, with 7 bases lining up with TRBD1. CDR3 length: 12 residues. Germline CDR1 MNHEY, CDR2 SMNVEV (reference sequence). The trim removed 9 bases at V and 1 base at J, leaving 3 bases unmatched. In DNA form, the CDR3 reads TGTGCCAGTTCGACAGGGTCCTACGAGCAGTACTTC. It yields the protein CASSTGSYEQYF.

The J gene is TRBJ1-1, the V gene TRBV2; D possibly corresponds to TRBD1 (5 bases). The CDR3 runs to 14 residues. Trimming cost V 6 bases and J 5 bases, with 16 bases left between them. The germline V gene has CDR1 SNHLY and CDR2 FYNNEI. The CDR3 DNA reads TGTGCCAGCAGAGGGACGCCCGGCCCGACTGAAGCTTTCTTT. Encoded protein: CASRGTPGPTEAFF.

The chain carries TRBV28 and TRBJ1-6, with D possibly matching TRBD1 (5 bases). The CDR3 contains 16 residues. Trimming removed 5 bases at V and 7 bases at J, with 18 bases between. Germline V gene sequence: CDR1 MDHEN, CDR2 SYDVKM. The CDR3 region is CASSPPSGGKNSPLHF. CDR3 DNA: TGTGCCAGCAGTCCCCCCTCCGGGGGAAAGAATTCACCCCTCCACTTT.

The rearrangement joins TRBV18 to TRBJ1-1; D uncertain. Trimming took 2 bases from V and 3 from J, leaving 19 bases between them. Looked up from germline, CDR1 is KGHSH and CDR2 is LQKENI. This CDR3 is built from 17 residues. This CDR3 reads CASSPSLADYSDTEAFF. Written as DNA, the CDR3 is TGTGCCAGCTCACCATCCCTCGCCGATTATTCGGACACTGAAGCTTTCTTT.

The V call is TRBV19, the J call TRBJ2-1, with 9 bases identical to TRBD1. The CDR3 length is 16 residues. J was trimmed by 6 bases and V by 5 bases; bases with no gene match: 11. Germline values: CDR1 LNHDA, CDR2 SQIVND (reference sequence). CDR3 sequence: CASSQWTGEIINEQFF. For the CDR3, the DNA is TGTGCCAGTAGTCAATGGACAGGGGAAATTATCAATGAGCAGTTCTTC.

The rearrangement uses TRBV30 and TRBJ1-1; 9 nucleotides align to TRBD1. Germline V CDR1 and CDR2: GTSNPN, SVGIG (reference sequence). Trimming at V came to 3 bases and at J to 4 bases, leaving 12 bases not matched to a gene. This CDR3 comprises 16 residues. Here the CDR3 DNA reads TGTGCCTGGAGCCCACAGGGGGCCCGTTGGTTCACTGAAGCTTTCTTT. As protein: CAWSPQGARWFTEAFF.

V is TRBV6-5 and J is TRBJ1-2, with 7 bases aligning to TRBD1. Trimming removed 3 bases from V and 2 bases from J; junction bases left unmatched: 6. CDR3 length equals 15 residues. Germline values: CDR1 MNHEY, CDR2 SVGAGI. CDR3 in DNA: TGTGCCAGCAGTTATTTGACGGGACAGAACTATGGCTACACCTTC. Amino acid sequence: CASSYLTGQNYGYTF.

The chain has TRBV6-5 and TRBJ2-7; perhaps TRBD1 as D (6 bases). This CDR3 spans 14 amino acids. V was clipped by 2 bases and J by 5 bases, with 13 bases between them. In germline, CDR1 is MNHEY, CDR2 SVGAGI. The CDR3 sequence is CASSYGQGLDEQYF. The CDR3 DNA sequence: TGTGCCAGCAGTTACGGGCAGGGGCTCGACGAGCAGTACTTC.